These T cell receptor beta chains were read from a single sample in a study of glioma-infiltrating T cells after dendritic cell vaccination. Some clones are missing from TCRdb's copy, which holds only in-frame ones; the method was immunoSEQ multiplex PCR. The sample yields around 73,000 clones, around 80% seen once. This specimen consisted of blood, obtained before dendritic cell vaccination. The receptors were gathered from a human donor with glioblastoma. CDR3s include the opening cysteine and the closing phenylalanine or tryptophan. The D gene is left open where the match is weak. Clone size is given for some rows only: seen once, a few or many times, or a class if the clone is expanded.

V gene,J gene,clone size,D gene,CDR3 protein
TRBV7-3,TRBJ1-1,-,TRBD1,CASSSGQGNTEAFF
TRBV27,TRBJ2-2,-,-,CASSLSFLFQTTGLPNTGELFF
TRBV27,TRBJ1-2,-,-,CASSFLSNYGYTF
TRBV7-2,TRBJ2-1,-,-,CASSSGFRAVNEQFF
TRBV6-5,TRBJ1-1,-,-,CASTLAGAQGREAFF
TRBV7-3,TRBJ2-1,few,TRBD2,CASRRTSGYSYNEQFF
TRBV27,TRBJ2-1,few,-,CASSFSGSYNEQFF
TRBV13,TRBJ2-7,-,TRBD2,CASSSGLADSYEQYF
TRBV2,TRBJ1-3,few,-,CASRQGLGGNTIYF
TRBV18,TRBJ1-6,-,TRBD1,CASSPGQGLESPLHF
TRBV6-1,TRBJ2-5,-,TRBD1,CASRPMTGKLETQYF
TRBV25-1,TRBJ2-1,-,TRBD2,CASSEYRAGGYNEQFF
TRBV11-1,TRBJ1-1,-,-,CASSSPRQGPNTEAFF
TRBV2,TRBJ2-1,once,TRBD1,CASRPPDRGKQFF
TRBV6-1,TRBJ2-3,-,TRBD2,CASTWTSGDVDTQYF
TRBV4-2,TRBJ2-7,once,TRBD2,CASSQAYHGGAPYEQYF